The next 3 T cell receptor beta chains were all read from a single sample in a study of blood T cell repertoires in COVID-19. Profiled with immunoSEQ multiplex PCR; TCRdb holds only in-frame clones, not every one. The table records about 13,000 clones, around 74% of them present only once. Sequencing used peripheral blood. Receptors were obtained from a woman aged 80 or older with acute or convalescent COVID-19.

The rearrangement uses TRBV6-2 or TRBV6-3 and TRBJ1-2; tentatively, D is TRBD1 (6 bases). Trimming took off 5 bases at V and 7 bases at J, with 17 bases between the two ends. The germline gives CDR1 MNHEY, CDR2 SVGEGT. The CDR3 totals 14 residues. The CDR3 bases are TGTGCCAGCAGTAACGCCCCGGGACACGGTGGCTACACCTTC. It is translated as CASSNAPGHGGYTF.

This clone came up a few times. This rearrangement joins TRBV9 to TRBJ2-3; 10 bases are a match to TRBD2. Germline V gene sequence: CDR1 SGDLS, CDR2 YYNGEE. V lost 1 base, J lost 4 bases, and 3 bases stayed unmatched. The CDR3 is made up of 15 amino acids. The CDR3 region has the DNA TGTGCCAGCAGCGTACAAGCGGGGGGGTCAGATACGCAGTATTTT. Protein sequence: CASSVQAGGSDTQYF.

The V call is TRBV2, the J call TRBJ2-1, with D perhaps matching TRBD2 (5 bases). Trimming stripped 4 bases from V and 10 bases from J, with 8 bases between. Looked up from germline, CDR1 is SNHLY and CDR2 is FYNNEI. CDR3 length: 11 residues. This CDR3 reads CASSGVAEQFF. The DNA for the CDR3 is TGTGCCAGCAGTGGAGTAGCGGAGCAGTTCTTC.